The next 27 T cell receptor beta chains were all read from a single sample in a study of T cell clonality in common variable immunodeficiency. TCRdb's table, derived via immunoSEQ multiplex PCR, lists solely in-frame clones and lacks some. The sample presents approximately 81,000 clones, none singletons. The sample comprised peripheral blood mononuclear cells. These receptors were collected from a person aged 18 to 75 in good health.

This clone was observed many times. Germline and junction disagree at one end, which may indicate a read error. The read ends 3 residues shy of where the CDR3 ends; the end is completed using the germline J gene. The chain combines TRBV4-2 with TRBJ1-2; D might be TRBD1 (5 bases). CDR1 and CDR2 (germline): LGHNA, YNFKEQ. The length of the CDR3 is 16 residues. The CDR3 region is CASSQDRGSQPYGYTF. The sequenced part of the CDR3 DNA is TGCGCCAGCAGCCAAGATCGGGGGTCCCAGCCCTATGGC.

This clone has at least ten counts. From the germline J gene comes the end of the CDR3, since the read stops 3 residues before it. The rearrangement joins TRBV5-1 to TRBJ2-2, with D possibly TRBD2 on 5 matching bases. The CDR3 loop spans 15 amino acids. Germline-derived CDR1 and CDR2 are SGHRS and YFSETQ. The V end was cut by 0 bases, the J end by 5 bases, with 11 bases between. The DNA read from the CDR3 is TGCGCCAGCAGCTTGGAAGTACGAGGGACCGGGGAG. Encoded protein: CASSLEVRGTGE. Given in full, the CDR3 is CASSLEVRGTGELFF.

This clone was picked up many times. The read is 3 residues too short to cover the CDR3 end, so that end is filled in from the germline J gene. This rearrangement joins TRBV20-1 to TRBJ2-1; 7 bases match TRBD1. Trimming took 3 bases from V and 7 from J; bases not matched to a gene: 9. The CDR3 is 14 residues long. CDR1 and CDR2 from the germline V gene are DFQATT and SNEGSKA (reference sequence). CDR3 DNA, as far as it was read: TGCAGTGCTAGGAACAGGGGTTCGGTTAATGAG. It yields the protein CSARNRGSVNE. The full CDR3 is CSARNRGSVNEQFF.

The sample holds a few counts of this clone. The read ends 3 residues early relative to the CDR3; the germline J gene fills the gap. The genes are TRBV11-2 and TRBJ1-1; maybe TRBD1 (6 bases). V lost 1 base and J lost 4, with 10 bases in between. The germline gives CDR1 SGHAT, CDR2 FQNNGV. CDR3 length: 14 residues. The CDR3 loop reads CASSLGGGSTEAFF. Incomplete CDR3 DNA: TGTGCCAGCAGCTTAGGGGGGGGCAGCACTGAA.

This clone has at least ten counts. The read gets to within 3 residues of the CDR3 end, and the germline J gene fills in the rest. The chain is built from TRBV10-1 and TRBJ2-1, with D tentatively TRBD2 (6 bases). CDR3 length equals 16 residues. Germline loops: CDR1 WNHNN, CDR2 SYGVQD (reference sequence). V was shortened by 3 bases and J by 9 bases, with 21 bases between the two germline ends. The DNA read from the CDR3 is TGCGCCAGCAGTGAATTTGGCGGGAACGCTGGAGGTGAG. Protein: CASSEFGGNAGGE. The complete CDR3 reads CASSEFGGNAGGEQFF.

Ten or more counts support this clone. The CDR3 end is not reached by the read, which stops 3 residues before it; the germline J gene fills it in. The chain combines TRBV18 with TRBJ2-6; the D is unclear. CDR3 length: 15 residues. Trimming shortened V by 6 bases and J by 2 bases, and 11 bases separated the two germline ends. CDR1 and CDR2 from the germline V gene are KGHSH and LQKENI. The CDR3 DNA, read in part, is TGTGCCAGCTCCCTAGATAAGGCTGGGGCCAACGTC. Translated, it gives CASSLDKAGANV. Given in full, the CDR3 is CASSLDKAGANVLTF.

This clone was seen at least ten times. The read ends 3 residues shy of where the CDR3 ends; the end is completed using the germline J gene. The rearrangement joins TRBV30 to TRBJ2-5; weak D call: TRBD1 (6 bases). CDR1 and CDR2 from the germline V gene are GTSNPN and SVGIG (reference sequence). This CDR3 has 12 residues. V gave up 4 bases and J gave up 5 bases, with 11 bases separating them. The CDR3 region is CAWTDSAETQYF. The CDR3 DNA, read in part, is TGTGCCTGGACGGACAGCGCCGAGACC.

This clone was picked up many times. The covered CDR3 bases are TGTGCCAGTAGTCCAACGGACCGAGGGGGCGCCTATGGC. This codes for CASSPTDRGGAYG. The full CDR3 protein reads CASSPTDRGGAYGYTF. This chain links TRBV19 with TRBJ1-2; 7 nucleotides align to TRBD1. The observed sequence ends 3 residues before the CDR3 terminus, with the missing tail filled in from the germline J gene. The J segment lost 4 bases and the V segment lost 5 bases, leaving 13 bases of the junction unmatched. The CDR3 is made up of 16 amino acids. Germline values: CDR1 LNHDA, CDR2 SQIVND (reference sequence).

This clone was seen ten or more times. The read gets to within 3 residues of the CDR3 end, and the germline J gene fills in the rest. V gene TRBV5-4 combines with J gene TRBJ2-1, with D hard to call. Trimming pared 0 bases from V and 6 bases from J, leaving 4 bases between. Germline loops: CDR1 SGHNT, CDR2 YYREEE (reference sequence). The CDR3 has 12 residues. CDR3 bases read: TGTGCCAGCAGCTTGGGTATCAATGAG. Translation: CASSLGINE. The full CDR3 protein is CASSLGINEQFF.

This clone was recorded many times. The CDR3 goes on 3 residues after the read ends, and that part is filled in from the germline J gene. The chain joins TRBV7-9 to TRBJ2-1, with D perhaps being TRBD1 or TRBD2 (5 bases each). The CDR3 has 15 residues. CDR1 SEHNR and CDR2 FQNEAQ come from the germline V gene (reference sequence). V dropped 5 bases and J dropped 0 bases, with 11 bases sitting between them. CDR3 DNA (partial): TGTGCCAGCAGCCCCCCAGGGAGCTCCTACAATGAG. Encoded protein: CASSPPGSSYNE. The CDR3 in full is CASSPPGSSYNEQFF.

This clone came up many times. Incomplete CDR3 DNA: TGTGCCAGCTCACCAATTAGCGGCTCCGCCTCCTACAATGAG. Translating it yields CASSPISGSASYNE. The CDR3 in full is CASSPISGSASYNEQFF. The V gene is TRBV18, the J gene TRBJ2-1, with D perhaps matching TRBD2 (6 bases). Coverage ceases 3 residues before the CDR3 finishes, and the germline J gene fills in the end. This CDR3 region has 17 residues. Germline values: CDR1 KGHSH, CDR2 LQKENI. The germline V and J ends were trimmed by 2 bases and 0 bases, with 14 bases remaining between them.

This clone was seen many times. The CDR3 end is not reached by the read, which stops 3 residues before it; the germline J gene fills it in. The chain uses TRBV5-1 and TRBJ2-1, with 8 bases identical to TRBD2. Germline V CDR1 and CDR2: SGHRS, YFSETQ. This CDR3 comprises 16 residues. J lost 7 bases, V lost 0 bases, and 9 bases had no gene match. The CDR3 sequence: CASSLAPKLADNEQFF. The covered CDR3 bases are TGCGCCAGCAGCTTGGCCCCAAAACTAGCGGATAATGAG.

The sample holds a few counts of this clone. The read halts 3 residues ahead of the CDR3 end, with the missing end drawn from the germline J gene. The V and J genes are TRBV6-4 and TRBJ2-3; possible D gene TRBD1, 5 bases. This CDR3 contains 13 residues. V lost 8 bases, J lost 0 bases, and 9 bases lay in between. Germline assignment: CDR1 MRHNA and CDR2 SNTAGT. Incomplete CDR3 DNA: TGTGCCAGCGCCCAGGGTAGCACAGATACG. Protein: CASAQGSTDT. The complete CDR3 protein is CASAQGSTDTQYF.

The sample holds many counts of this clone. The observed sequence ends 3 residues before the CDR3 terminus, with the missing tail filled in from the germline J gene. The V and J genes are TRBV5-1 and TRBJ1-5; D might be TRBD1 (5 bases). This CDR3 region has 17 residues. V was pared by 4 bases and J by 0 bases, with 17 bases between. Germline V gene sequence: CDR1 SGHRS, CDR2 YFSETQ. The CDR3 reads CASSPQGGHYSNQPQHF. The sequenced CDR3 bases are TGCGCCAGCAGCCCCCAGGGTGGGCATTATAGCAATCAGCCC.

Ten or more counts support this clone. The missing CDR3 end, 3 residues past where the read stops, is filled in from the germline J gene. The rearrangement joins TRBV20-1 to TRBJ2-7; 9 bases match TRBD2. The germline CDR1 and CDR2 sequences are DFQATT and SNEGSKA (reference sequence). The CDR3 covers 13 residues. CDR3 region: CSRGGEAGYEQYF. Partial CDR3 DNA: TGCAGCCGCGGGGGGGAGGCGGGTTACGAG.

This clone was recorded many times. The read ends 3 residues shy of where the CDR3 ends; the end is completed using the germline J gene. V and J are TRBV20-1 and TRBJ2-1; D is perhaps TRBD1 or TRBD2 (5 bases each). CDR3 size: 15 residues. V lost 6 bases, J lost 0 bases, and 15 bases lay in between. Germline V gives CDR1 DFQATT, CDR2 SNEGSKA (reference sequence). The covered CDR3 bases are TGCAGTGCGAGGGGCCACGGAAGCTCCTACAATGAG. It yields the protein CSARGHGSSYNE. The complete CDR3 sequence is CSARGHGSSYNEQFF.

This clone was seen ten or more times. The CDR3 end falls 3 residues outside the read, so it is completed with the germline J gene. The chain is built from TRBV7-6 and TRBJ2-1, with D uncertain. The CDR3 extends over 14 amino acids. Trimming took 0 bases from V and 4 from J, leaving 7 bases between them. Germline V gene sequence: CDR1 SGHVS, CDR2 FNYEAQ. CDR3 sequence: CASSLANFYNEQFF. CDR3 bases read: TGTGCCAGCAGCTTAGCCAACTTTTACAATGAG.

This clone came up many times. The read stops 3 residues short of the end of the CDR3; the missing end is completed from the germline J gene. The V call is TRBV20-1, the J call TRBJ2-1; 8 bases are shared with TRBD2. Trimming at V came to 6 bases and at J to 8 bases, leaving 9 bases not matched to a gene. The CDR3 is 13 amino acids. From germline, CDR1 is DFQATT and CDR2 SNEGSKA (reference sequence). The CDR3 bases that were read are TGCAGTGCCCCCCCCCTAGCGGGCTATGAG. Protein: CSAPPLAGYE. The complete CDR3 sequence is CSAPPLAGYEQFF.

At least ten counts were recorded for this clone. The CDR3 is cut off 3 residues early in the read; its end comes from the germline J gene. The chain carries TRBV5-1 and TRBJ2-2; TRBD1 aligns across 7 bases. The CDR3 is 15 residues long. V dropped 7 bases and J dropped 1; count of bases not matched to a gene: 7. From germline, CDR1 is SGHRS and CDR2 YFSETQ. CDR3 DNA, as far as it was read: TGCGCCAGCGGATCAGGGGGAAAGAACACCGGGGAG. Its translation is CASGSGGKNTGE. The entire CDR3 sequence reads CASGSGGKNTGELFF.

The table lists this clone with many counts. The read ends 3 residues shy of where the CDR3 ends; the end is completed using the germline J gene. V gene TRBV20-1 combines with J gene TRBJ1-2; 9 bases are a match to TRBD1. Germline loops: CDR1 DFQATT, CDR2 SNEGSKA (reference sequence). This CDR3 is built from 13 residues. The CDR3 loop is CSAHNRGLGGYTF. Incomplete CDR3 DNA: TGCAGTGCGCACAACAGGGGGCTGGGCGGC.

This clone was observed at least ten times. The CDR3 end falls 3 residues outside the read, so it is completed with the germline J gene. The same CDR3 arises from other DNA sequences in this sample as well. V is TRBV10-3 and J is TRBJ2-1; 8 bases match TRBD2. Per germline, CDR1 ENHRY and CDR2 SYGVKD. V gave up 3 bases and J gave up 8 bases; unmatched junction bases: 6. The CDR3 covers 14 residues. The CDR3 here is CAISDLRAGDEQFF. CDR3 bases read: TGTGCCATCAGTGACCTGAGAGCGGGAGATGAG.

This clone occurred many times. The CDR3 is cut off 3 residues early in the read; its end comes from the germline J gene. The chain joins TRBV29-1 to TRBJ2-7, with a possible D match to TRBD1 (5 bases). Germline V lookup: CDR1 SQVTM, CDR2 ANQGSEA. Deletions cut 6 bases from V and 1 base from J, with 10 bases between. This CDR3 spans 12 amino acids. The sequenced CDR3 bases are TGCAGCGTATCAGGGTTTTCCTACGAG. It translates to CSVSGFSYE. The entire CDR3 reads CSVSGFSYEQYF.

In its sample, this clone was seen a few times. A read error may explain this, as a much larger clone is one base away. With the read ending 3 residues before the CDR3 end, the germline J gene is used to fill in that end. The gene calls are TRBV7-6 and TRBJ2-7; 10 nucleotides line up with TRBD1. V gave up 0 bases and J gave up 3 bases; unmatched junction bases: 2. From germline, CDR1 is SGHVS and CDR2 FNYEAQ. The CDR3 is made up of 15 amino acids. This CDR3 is CASSLAGTGDYEQYF. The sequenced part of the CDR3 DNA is TGTGCCAGCAGCTTAGCTGGGACAGGGGACTACGAG.

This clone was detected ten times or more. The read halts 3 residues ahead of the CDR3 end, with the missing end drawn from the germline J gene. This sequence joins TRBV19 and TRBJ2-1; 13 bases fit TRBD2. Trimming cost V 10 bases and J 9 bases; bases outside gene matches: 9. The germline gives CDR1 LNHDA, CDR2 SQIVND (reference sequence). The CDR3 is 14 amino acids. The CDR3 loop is CANTGLAGVGEQFF. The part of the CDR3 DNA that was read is TGTGCCAATACCGGACTAGCGGGAGTGGGTGAG.

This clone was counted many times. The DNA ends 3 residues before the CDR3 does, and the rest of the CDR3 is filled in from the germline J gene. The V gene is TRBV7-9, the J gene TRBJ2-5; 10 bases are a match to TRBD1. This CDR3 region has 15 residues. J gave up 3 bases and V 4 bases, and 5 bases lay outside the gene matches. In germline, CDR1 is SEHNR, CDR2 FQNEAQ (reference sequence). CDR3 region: CASSYGTGDEETQYF. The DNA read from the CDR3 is TGTGCCAGCAGCTATGGGACAGGGGATGAAGAGACC.

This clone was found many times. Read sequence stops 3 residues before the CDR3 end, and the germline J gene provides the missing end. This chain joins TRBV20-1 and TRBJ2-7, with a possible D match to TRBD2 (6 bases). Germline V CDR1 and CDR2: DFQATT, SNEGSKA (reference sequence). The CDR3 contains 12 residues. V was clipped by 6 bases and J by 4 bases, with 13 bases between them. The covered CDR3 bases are TGCAGTGCCCCGGGAGACAGATACGAG. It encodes CSAPGDRYE. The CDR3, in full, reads CSAPGDRYEQYF.

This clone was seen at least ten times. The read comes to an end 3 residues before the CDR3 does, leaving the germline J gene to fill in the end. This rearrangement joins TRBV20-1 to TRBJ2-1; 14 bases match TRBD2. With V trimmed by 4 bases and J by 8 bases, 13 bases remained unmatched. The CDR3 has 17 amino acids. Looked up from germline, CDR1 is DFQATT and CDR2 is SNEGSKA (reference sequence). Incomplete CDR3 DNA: TGCAGTGCTACCCGGACTAGCGGGAGGTCGAGGGGCGATGAG. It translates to CSATRTSGRSRGDE. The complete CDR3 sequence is CSATRTSGRSRGDEQFF.